These 31 T cell receptor beta chains were sequenced from one sample in a study of T cell responses to AZD1222 COVID-19 vaccine. Sequenced by immunoSEQ multiplex PCR; TCRdb stores in-frame clones only, minus some. The sample holds about 70,000 clones, less than 85% seen once. The starting material was peripheral blood, obtained on day 0 of AZD1222 vaccination. The origin of the receptors is an adult in good health.

The rearrangement links TRBV11-1 to TRBJ2-5, with TRBD1 matching 7 bases. Trimming took 5 bases from V and 5 from J; bases not matched to a gene: 11. CDR1 and CDR2 from the germline V gene are SGHAT and FQDESV (reference sequence). The CDR3 is made up of 15 amino acids. The CDR3 coding sequence is TGTGCCAGCAGCCCAAGCAGTACAGGGGAGGAGACCCAGTACTTC. This sequence encodes CASSPSSTGEETQYF.

This clone was recorded once. The rearrangement joins TRBV5-1 to TRBJ1-2; D gene unclear. The CDR3 totals 15 residues. Looked up from germline, CDR1 is SGHRS and CDR2 is YFSETQ. V was cut by 4 bases and J by 6 bases, with 19 bases left in between. CDR3 residues: CASSHFAGDGNGYTF. DNA for the CDR3: TGCGCCAGCAGCCACTTCGCAGGAGACGGAAATGGCTACACCTTC. Combining the CDR3 with reference TRBV5-1 and TRBJ1-2 gives the whole variable domain KAGVTQTPRYLIKTRGQQVTLSCSPISGHRSVSWYQQTPGQGLQFLFEYFSETQRNKGNFPGRFSGRQFSNSRSEMNVSTLELGDSALYLCASSHFAGDGNGYTFGSGTRLTVV.

V and J are TRBV4-1 and TRBJ1-6; D gene uncertain. Germline values: CDR1 MGHRA, CDR2 YSYEKL. The CDR3 covers 13 residues. The V gene lost 8 bases and the J gene lost 8 bases, with 13 bases spanning the gap. As DNA, the CDR3 is TGCGCCAGCGACTCGGGCGTTGATTCACCCCTCCACTTT. Its protein product is CASDSGVDSPLHF.

The rearrangement uses TRBV19 and TRBJ2-5; a possible D gene is TRBD2 (7 bases). Trimming took 5 bases from V and 5 from J, leaving 12 bases between them. This CDR3 region has 13 residues. In germline, CDR1 is LNHDA, CDR2 SQIVND (reference sequence). The CDR3 spells CASSEQGGETQYF. In nucleotides, the CDR3 is TGTGCCAGTAGTGAACAGGGAGGGGAGACCCAGTACTTC.

The chain recombines TRBV19 with TRBJ2-7; 7 nucleotides line up with TRBD1. Trimming removed 1 base from V and 4 bases from J; junction bases left unmatched: 7. The germline V gene has CDR1 LNHDA and CDR2 SQIVND (reference sequence). This CDR3 is 15 amino acids long. The CDR3 spells CASSIGGTADYEQYF. Here the CDR3 DNA reads TGTGCCAGTAGTATAGGAGGGACAGCTGATTACGAGCAGTACTTC.

In its sample, this clone was seen a few times. The CDR3 is CSGQMSSGNTIYF. Written as DNA, the CDR3 is TGCAGCGGGCAGATGAGCTCTGGAAACACCATATATTTT. The chain recombines TRBV29-1 with TRBJ1-3; D gene uncertain. This CDR3 is built from 13 residues. From germline, CDR1 is SQVTM and CDR2 ANQGSEA. V gave up 7 bases and J gave up 0 bases, with 10 bases separating them.

The chain recombines TRBV2 with TRBJ1-2, with D possibly TRBD1 on 5 matching bases. CDR3 length: 15 amino acids. Germline assignment: CDR1 SNHLY and CDR2 FYNNEI. The V end lost 6 bases, the J end lost 7 bases, and 21 bases lay between the germline ends. Written as DNA, the CDR3 is TGTGCCAGCAGGCAGGACCGAACTCAGGGAGGTGGCTACACCTTC. Its protein product is CASRQDRTQGGGYTF.

This clone was found once. V gene TRBV11-2 combines with J gene TRBJ2-3, with 7 nucleotides matching TRBD1. V shed 5 bases and J 3 bases; nucleotides not matched to a gene: 11. Germline loops: CDR1 SGHAT, CDR2 FQNNGV. The length of the CDR3 is 16 residues. The CDR3 DNA reads as TGTGCCAGCAGCCCGAAAGGGGGCAGATTGACAGATACGCAGTATTTT. It codes for CASSPKGGRLTDTQYF.

The rearrangement links TRBV9 to TRBJ2-1, with TRBD1 identical over 10 bases. The V gene's germline CDR1 is SGDLS and CDR2 YYNGEE. This CDR3 has 15 amino acids. J lost 3 bases, V lost 2 bases, and 2 bases had no gene match. The chain's CDR3 is CASSVRTGGYNEQFF. Written as DNA, the CDR3 is TGTGCCAGCAGCGTTCGGACAGGGGGCTACAATGAGCAGTTCTTC. The full variable domain, with the rest looked up from reference TRBV9 and TRBJ2-1, is DSGVTQTPKHLITATGQRVTLRCSPRSGDLSVYWYQQSLDQGLQFLIQYYNGEERAKGNILERFSAQQFPDLHSELNLSSLELGDSALYFCASSVRTGGYNEQFFGPGTRLTVL.

The rearrangement uses TRBV7-8 and TRBJ2-7, with D perhaps given as TRBD1 or TRBD2 (5 bases each). Germline assignment: CDR1 SGHVS and CDR2 FQNEAQ. The CDR3 runs 15 residues. Trimming removed 1 base at V and 0 bases at J, with 10 bases between. Here the CDR3 reads CASSLVAGTSYEQYF. In DNA, the CDR3 is TGTGCCAGCAGCTTAGTGGCAGGGACCTCCTACGAGCAGTACTTC.

The chain has TRBV7-2 and TRBJ2-5; no definite D call. The CDR3 totals 15 residues. Trimming left V 1 base short and J 2 bases short, with 11 bases between. Germline V gene sequence: CDR1 SGHTA, CDR2 FQGNSA. For the CDR3, the DNA is TGTGCCAGCAGCTTAGATGTGACTCCGCAAGAGACCCAGTACTTC. Its protein product is CASSLDVTPQETQYF. Full variable domain (rest looked up from reference TRBV7-2 and TRBJ2-5): GAGVSQSPSNKVTEKGKDVELRCDPISGHTALYWYRQSLGQGLEFLIYFQGNSAPDKSGLPSDRFSAERTGGSVSTLTIQRTQQEDSAVYLCASSLDVTPQETQYFGPGTRLLVL.

The chain couples TRBV6-6 to TRBJ1-2; TRBD1 agrees at 9 bases. This CDR3 spans 16 amino acids. CDR1 is MNHNY, CDR2 SVGAGI, per germline (reference sequence). Trimming took 5 bases from V and 6 from J; bases not matched to a gene: 13. The CDR3 DNA is TGTGCCAGCAGTCGATTACCGGGACAGGGCTCGAATGGCTACACCTTC. Its translation: CASSRLPGQGSNGYTF.

V is TRBV29-1 and J is TRBJ2-1; 13 bases match TRBD2. This CDR3 has 16 amino acids. Per the germline V gene, CDR1 is SQVTM and CDR2 is ANQGSEA. The V gene end was trimmed by 1 base and the J gene end by 9 bases; junction bases not matched to a gene: 9. The CDR3 nucleotides are TGCAGCGTTGAAGGTCACGGACTAGCGGGGGAAAGTGAGCAGTTCTTC. It translates to CSVEGHGLAGESEQFF.

The rearrangement uses TRBV19 and TRBJ2-2; 11 nucleotides align to TRBD1. The germline V gene has CDR1 LNHDA and CDR2 SQIVND (reference sequence). The J segment lost 7 bases and the V segment lost 6 bases, leaving 7 bases of the junction unmatched. CDR3 length equals 15 residues. The CDR3 loop reads CASRAGTGGIGELFF. In DNA, the CDR3 is TGTGCCAGTAGGGCCGGGACAGGGGGTATCGGGGAGCTGTTTTTT.

The CDR3 spells CASDRGRNNQPQHF. CDR3 DNA sequence: TGTGCCAGCGACAGGGGACGGAACAATCAGCCCCAGCATTTT. The chain is built from TRBV6-5 and TRBJ1-5; 8 bases are a match to TRBD1. From germline, CDR1 is MNHEY and CDR2 SVGAGI. V trimming: 8 bases; J trimming: 3 bases; junction bases outside the gene matches: 6. The length of the CDR3 is 14 residues.

The chain combines TRBV27 with TRBJ1-1; 8 bases line up with TRBD1. The germline V gene encodes CDR1 MNHEY and CDR2 SMNVEV (reference sequence). Losses at the gene ends were 5 bases for V and 4 bases for J; bases not matched to a gene: 3. CDR3 length: 13 residues. CDR3 amino acids: CASSLTGGTEAFF. The CDR3 DNA follows: TGTGCCAGCAGTCTTACAGGGGGCACTGAAGCTTTCTTT.

The rearrangement links TRBV5-8 to TRBJ2-1; no clear D gene. Germline V CDR1 and CDR2: SGHTS, YDEGEE. Trimming shortened V by 8 bases and J by 3 bases, and 15 bases separated the two germline ends. The CDR3 is 14 residues long. The CDR3 coding sequence is TGTGCCAGTAACCCAATCTGGGTCTACAATGAGCAGTTCTTC. Encoded protein: CASNPIWVYNEQFF.

The genes are TRBV12-3 or TRBV12-4 and TRBJ1-1; no reliable D call. CDR3 length: 13 amino acids. Trimming shortened V by 3 bases and J by 1 base, and 6 bases separated the two germline ends. For the CDR3, the DNA is TGTGCCAGCAGTTTTATGGGGAACACTGAAGCTTTCTTT. Its protein product is CASSFMGNTEAFF.

The CDR3 sequence: CASSGQARADTQYF. The CDR3 region has the DNA TGTGCCAGCAGCGGACAGGCCCGGGCAGATACGCAGTATTTT. The gene calls are TRBV9 and TRBJ2-3, with a tentative D call TRBD1 (6 bases). The CDR3 runs to 14 residues. V lost 3 bases to trimming and J lost 4 bases, with 12 bases between them. CDR1 is SGDLS and CDR2 is YYNGEE in the germline V gene.

This sequence joins TRBV14 and TRBJ2-1, with 7 bases identical to TRBD2. The V gene's germline CDR1 is SGHDN and CDR2 FVKESK. Trimming removed 4 bases from V and 7 bases from J; junction bases left unmatched: 16. This CDR3 is 17 amino acids long. CDR3 bases: TGTGCCAGCAGCCCAATCTCCGGCGGGAGAAGAGGAAATGAGCAGTTCTTC. Its protein product is CASSPISGGRRGNEQFF.

This rearrangement joins TRBV27 to TRBJ2-4; 7 bases are shared with TRBD2. The V and J ends lost 4 bases and 0 bases, in that order; junction bases with no gene match: 0. There are 14 residues in the CDR3. Germline assignment: CDR1 MNHEY and CDR2 SMNVEV (reference sequence). CDR3 region: CASSSGGAKNIQYF. CDR3 bases: TGTGCCAGCAGTTCGGGGGGAGCCAAAAACATTCAGTACTTC.

The chain uses TRBV5-8 and TRBJ1-2; 7 bases line up with TRBD1. V lost 4 bases and J lost 4; bases outside the gene matches: 10. The germline V gene has CDR1 SGHTS and CDR2 YDEGEE. The CDR3 sequence is 15 residues long. The CDR3 loop is CASSPGQAGGYGYTF. The DNA of the CDR3 is TGTGCCAGCAGCCCCGGACAGGCAGGGGGCTATGGCTACACCTTC.

The chain couples TRBV30 to TRBJ1-2; D might be TRBD1 (5 bases). The CDR3 runs to 12 residues. Germline assignment: CDR1 GTSNPN and CDR2 SVGIG (reference sequence). Trimming shortened V by 3 bases and J by 3 bases, and 8 bases separated the two germline ends. The CDR3 DNA sequence: TGTGCCTGGAGGGGGGACGACTATGGCTACACCTTC. Amino acids: CAWRGDDYGYTF.

The V and J genes are TRBV3-1 (or the pseudogene TRBV3-2) and TRBJ2-5, with 9 bases identical to TRBD2. J lost 5 bases, V lost 5 bases, and 15 bases had no gene match. The CDR3 is made up of 17 amino acids. The germline V gene encodes CDR1 LGHDT and CDR2 YNNKEL (reference sequence). For the CDR3, the DNA is TGTGCCAGCAGCGGGGCGGGAGGGCCGGTGCTTAGGGAGACCCAGTACTTC. Its translation: CASSGAGGPVLRETQYF.

The gene calls are TRBV5-6 and TRBJ1-1; D unresolved. CDR3 size: 13 residues. Germline CDR1 reads SGHDT; CDR2 reads YYEEEE. V lost 0 bases and J lost 6, with 9 bases in between. The CDR3 bases are TGTGCCAGCAGCTTGGTAGGTATGGCTGAAGCTTTCTTT. Amino acid sequence: CASSLVGMAEAFF.

The chain employs TRBV11-2 and TRBJ2-7, with 11 bases matching TRBD2. V was clipped by 4 bases and J by 0 bases; unmatched bases: 5. Per germline, CDR1 SGHAT and CDR2 FQNNGV. The CDR3 is 16 amino acids. The CDR3 sequence: CASSSALAGVSYEQYF. The DNA for the CDR3 is TGTGCCAGCAGCTCCGCACTAGCGGGAGTCTCCTACGAGCAGTACTTC.

This clone was recorded once. The CDR3 region is CSADRGHEQYF. The CDR3 DNA reads TGCAGTGCTGACAGGGGACACGAGCAGTACTTC. V usage is TRBV20-1 and J usage is TRBJ2-7, with 8 bases that match TRBD1. From germline, CDR1 is DFQATT and CDR2 SNEGSKA (reference sequence). The CDR3 spans 11 residues. With V trimmed by 5 bases and J by 5 bases, 2 bases remained unmatched.

The CDR3 reads CSASVGQSGNTIYF. DNA of the CDR3: TGCAGTGCTAGTGTGGGACAGTCTGGAAACACCATATATTTT. The rearrangement links TRBV20-1 to TRBJ1-3, with 7 bases fitting TRBD1. Trimming at V came to 3 bases and at J to 1 base, leaving 3 bases not matched to a gene. Germline-derived CDR1 and CDR2 are DFQATT and SNEGSKA (reference sequence). The CDR3 runs to 14 residues.

This chain connects TRBV6-6 to TRBJ2-2, with TRBD2 matching 7 bases. This CDR3 has 14 residues. Germline CDR1 reads MNHNY; CDR2 reads SVGAGI (reference sequence). V gave up 6 bases and J gave up 4 bases; unmatched junction bases: 5. CDR3 amino acids: CASSWEGPTGELFF. Here the CDR3 DNA reads TGTGCCAGCAGCTGGGAGGGGCCCACCGGGGAGCTGTTTTTT.

V and J are TRBV4-1 and TRBJ1-5, with TRBD1 matching over 8 bases. V shed 4 bases, J shed 5 bases, and the junction held 10 bases outside the gene matches. The CDR3 covers 16 residues. Germline CDR1 is MGHRA and CDR2 is YSYEKL. The CDR3 reads CASSPDPGQVHQPQHF. As DNA, the CDR3 is TGCGCCAGCAGCCCCGACCCGGGACAGGTCCATCAGCCCCAGCATTTT.

The J gene is TRBJ2-2, the V gene TRBV7-3, with 8 bases matching TRBD1. Germline-derived CDR1 and CDR2 are SGHTA and FQGTGA. This CDR3 has 14 amino acids. V was clipped by 5 bases and J by 5 bases; unmatched bases: 4. The CDR3, as DNA: TGTGCCAGCAGCCGGACAGGGCGAACCGGGGAGCTGTTTTTT. Translated: CASSRTGRTGELFF.